The 8 T cell receptor beta chains below all came from one sample that was sequenced in a study of blood T cell repertoires in COVID-19. Using immunoSEQ multiplex PCR, the repertoire was profiled, and TCRdb retains in-frame clones only, with some absent. The data hold over 130,000 clones, with about 83% observed a single time. Sequences were obtained from peripheral blood. These receptors all stem from a man in his thirties or forties with COVID-19, enrolled during active disease.

The rearrangement links TRBV6-5 to TRBJ1-3, with D hard to call. The CDR3 has 14 residues. V lost 1 base and J 0 bases, leaving 4 bases between the germline ends. Germline V lookup: CDR1 MNHEY, CDR2 SVGAGI. The DNA for the CDR3 is TGTGCCAGCAGTTACTTGGCCTCTGGAAACACCATATATTTT. Translating gives CASSYLASGNTIYF.

The chain couples TRBV11-3 to TRBJ2-5; TRBD2 matches 8 bases. Germline CDR1 is SGHNT and CDR2 is YENEEA. V dropped 5 bases and J dropped 5; count of bases not matched to a gene: 7. The CDR3 runs 14 residues. The DNA of the CDR3 is TGTGCCAGCAGCCCGAGCGGGAGTGAGGAGACCCAGTACTTC. Residues: CASSPSGSEETQYF.

The gene calls are TRBV19 and TRBJ1-1, with D perhaps TRBD1 (6 bases). CDR3 size: 15 residues. V gave up 4 bases and J gave up 1 base, with 13 bases separating them. Germline-derived CDR1 and CDR2 are LNHDA and SQIVND (reference sequence). The CDR3 is CASSKRQVTNTEAFF. CDR3 DNA: TGTGCCAGTAGTAAACGACAGGTGACGAACACTGAAGCTTTCTTT.

The genes are TRBV11-2 and TRBJ2-2, with D possibly TRBD1 on 6 matching bases. The germline V gene encodes CDR1 SGHAT and CDR2 FQNNGV. There are 15 residues in the CDR3. V shed 6 bases and J shed 2 bases, with 13 bases lying between them. CDR3 sequence reads: CASRRPTGNTGELFF. For the CDR3, the DNA is TGTGCCAGCAGACGACCGACAGGAAACACCGGGGAGCTGTTTTTT.

The rearrangement joins TRBV30 to TRBJ1-2; D gene ambiguous. Trimming took off 0 bases at V and 10 bases at J, with 12 bases between the two ends. Germline CDR1 reads GTSNPN; CDR2 reads SVGIG (reference sequence). CDR3 length: 12 residues. The CDR3 DNA follows: TGTGCCTGGAGTGTGAGCAGGTTGTTCTACACCTTC. It yields the protein CAWSVSRLFYTF.

The chain has TRBV6-5 and TRBJ1-5; TRBD1 matches 9 bases. Losses at the gene ends were 6 bases for V and 7 bases for J; bases not matched to a gene: 4. The CDR3 has 13 amino acids. The V gene's germline CDR1 is MNHEY and CDR2 SVGAGI. The CDR3 bases are TGTGCCAGCAGCCCGGACAGGGGCCAGCCCCAGCATTTT. It yields the protein CASSPDRGQPQHF.

This chain links TRBV18 with TRBJ1-1; D remains unclear. Looked up from germline, CDR1 is KGHSH and CDR2 is LQKENI. The CDR3 covers 13 residues. Trimming shortened V by 1 base and J by 7 bases, and 10 bases separated the two germline ends. The CDR3 sequence: CASSPLAGNEAFF. The CDR3 coding sequence is TGTGCCAGCTCACCACTAGCGGGGAATGAAGCTTTCTTT.

Here the CDR3 reads CASSGRRRSENIQYF. The CDR3 DNA is TGTGCCAGTAGTGGGAGGAGAAGGTCTGAAAACATTCAGTACTTC. The chain employs TRBV19 and TRBJ2-4; TRBD2 is a possible D gene (6 bases). Trimming removed 5 bases from V and 5 bases from J, with 16 bases in between. Germline V gene sequence: CDR1 LNHDA, CDR2 SQIVND (reference sequence). The CDR3 loop spans 15 amino acids.